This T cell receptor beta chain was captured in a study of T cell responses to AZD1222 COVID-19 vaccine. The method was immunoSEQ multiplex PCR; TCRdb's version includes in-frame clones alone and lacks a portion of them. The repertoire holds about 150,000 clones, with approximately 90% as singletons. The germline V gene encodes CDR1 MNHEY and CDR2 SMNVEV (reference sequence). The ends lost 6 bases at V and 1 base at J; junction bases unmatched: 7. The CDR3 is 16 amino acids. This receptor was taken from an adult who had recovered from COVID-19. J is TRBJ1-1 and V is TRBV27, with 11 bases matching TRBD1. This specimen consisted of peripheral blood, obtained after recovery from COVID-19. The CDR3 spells CASRRTGGLRNTEAFF. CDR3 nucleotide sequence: TGTGCCAGCAGACGGACAGGGGGCCTTCGGAACACTGAAGCTTTCTTT.